This T cell receptor (beta chain) was identified in a study of T cell changes during pregnancy in multiple sclerosis (dated by TCRdb to between 2018 and 2020). Broadly, across the study: The study looked at changes in the T cell repertoire across pregnancy in women with multiple sclerosis.

For this clone: It lacks a known antigen. No much larger clonotype is one base removed from it; base qualities were not supplied.

Preparation of the library involved the immunoSEQ multiplex PCR assay. Imported from immuneACCESS, the table was reduced by TCRdb to in-frame sequences with V and J called. These copies leave out some clones; in studies compared against another copy, an unresolved V gene accounts for under half, and the cause of the remainder is not known. The sample table contains about 100,000 clones; only one count was recorded for just over 90% of them. The ten largest clones add up to about 3% of the sample. From cysteine to phenylalanine, the CDR3 is 13 amino acids long. The retained sequence is limited to the CDR3, 39 bases, with the frame set at the first base. Based on the germline V gene, the CDR1 and CDR2 sequences are KGHSH and LQKENI. V is cut back by 2 bases and J by 6 bases, with 3 bases in the junction unmatched.

The clonotype comes from a female donor with multiple sclerosis, enrolled in a pregnancy study. Recombination linked TRBV18 to TRBJ1-1, with 7 middle bases fitting TRBD1. The source was peripheral blood, collected after pregnancy. The encoded CDR3 is CASSPGGQAEAFF. The sequenced DNA is TGTGCCAGCTCACCAGGCGGACAGGCTGAAGCTTTCTTT.